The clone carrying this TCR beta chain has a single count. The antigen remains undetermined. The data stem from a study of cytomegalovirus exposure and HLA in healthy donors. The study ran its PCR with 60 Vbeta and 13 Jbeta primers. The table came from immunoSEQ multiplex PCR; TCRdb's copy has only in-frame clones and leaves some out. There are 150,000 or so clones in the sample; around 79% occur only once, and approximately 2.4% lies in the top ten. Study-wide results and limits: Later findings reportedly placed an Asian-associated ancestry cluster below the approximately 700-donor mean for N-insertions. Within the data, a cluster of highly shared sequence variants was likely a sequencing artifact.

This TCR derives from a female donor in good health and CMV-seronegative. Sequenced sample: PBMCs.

This CDR3 is CASSLAGTGTNSPLHF. CDR3 in DNA: TGTGCCAGCAGCTTGGCCGGGACAGGTACTAATTCACCCCTCCACTTT. J is TRBJ1-6 and V is TRBV5-4; 8 bases are shared with TRBD1. The CDR3 sequence is 16 residues long. Per the germline V gene, CDR1 is SGHNT and CDR2 is YYREEE (reference sequence). Trimming cost V 0 bases and J 6 bases; bases outside gene matches: 5.